This T cell receptor beta chain came from a study of Ad26.COV2.S vaccination and SARS-CoV-2 variants. About the study: The Ad26.COV2.S arm of the COV1001 trial was where the donor was placed. In the study, Ad26.COV2.S was injected intramuscularly once, or twice 56 days apart. Study-wide findings and caveats: Breadth of non-spike TCRs did not differ between vaccinees and placebo recipients.

Produced via immunoSEQ multiplex PCR; TCRdb's table is partial and in-frame only. The sample has roughly 410,000 clones, under 90% seen once; the top ten hold about 8%. Trimming left V 4 bases short and J 5 bases short, with 12 bases between. The CDR3 extends over 14 amino acids. Germline V gene data show CDR1 as KGHSH and CDR2 as LQKENI. Treatment noted: about 20 received Ad26.COV2.S at low or high dose, single or two shots; roughly 5 received placebo; per-sample allocation not given. Collection of samples fell on day 63 after the first vaccine or placebo injection. About this clone itself: Its cognate antigen is unknown.

The chain employs TRBV18 and TRBJ1-5; D is unclear. The source is a person between 18 and 60 years old who received the Ad26.COV2.S COVID-19 vaccine or a placebo. The sample here was peripheral blood, taken in a trial of Ad26.COV2.S vaccine versus placebo. The CDR3 nucleotides are TGTGCCAGCTCACTAACCGGTCTTGATCAGCCCCAGCATTTT. The encoded protein is CASSLTGLDQPQHF. Together with reference TRBV18 and TRBJ1-5, the CDR3 gives the full variable domain: NAGVMQNPRHLVRRRGQEARLRCSPMKGHSHVYWYRQLPEEGLKFMVYLQKENIIDESGMPKERFSAEFPKEGPSILRIQQVVRGDSAAYFCASSLTGLDQPQHFGDGTRLSIL.